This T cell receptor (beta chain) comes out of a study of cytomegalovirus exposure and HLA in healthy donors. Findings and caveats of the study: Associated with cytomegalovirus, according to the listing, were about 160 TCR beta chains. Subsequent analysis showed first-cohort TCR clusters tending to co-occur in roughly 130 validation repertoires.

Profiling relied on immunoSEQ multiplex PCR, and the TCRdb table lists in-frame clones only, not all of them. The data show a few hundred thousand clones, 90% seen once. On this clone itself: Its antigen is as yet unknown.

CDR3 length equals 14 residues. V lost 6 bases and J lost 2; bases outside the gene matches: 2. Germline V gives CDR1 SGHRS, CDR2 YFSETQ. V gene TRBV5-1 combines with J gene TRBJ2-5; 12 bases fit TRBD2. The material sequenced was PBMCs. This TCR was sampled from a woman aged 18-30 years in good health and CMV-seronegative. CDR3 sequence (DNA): TGCGCCAGCATGGGACTAGCGGGTCAAGAGACCCAGTACTTC. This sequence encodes CASMGLAGQETQYF. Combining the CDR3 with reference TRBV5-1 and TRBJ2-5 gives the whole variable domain KAGVTQTPRYLIKTRGQQVTLSCSPISGHRSVSWYQQTPGQGLQFLFEYFSETQRNKGNFPGRFSGRQFSNSRSEMNVSTLELGDSALYLCASMGLAGQETQYFGPGTRLLVL.